This T cell receptor (beta chain) originates from a study of blood T cell repertoires in COVID-19. V lost 6 bases, J lost 6 bases, and 18 bases lay in between. This CDR3 comprises 13 residues. CDR1 and CDR2 from the germline V gene are SQVTM and ANQGSEA. This clone has only a few counts. Data came from immunoSEQ multiplex PCR; TCRdb stores just in-frame clones and leaves some out. The sample holds more than 120,000 clones; roughly 86% are singletons and the top ten take over 0.75%. The receptor was derived from a woman between 50 and 59 years old with acute or convalescent COVID-19. Sample: peripheral blood. The chain is built from TRBV29-1 and TRBJ2-7, with TRBD1 as a possible D gene (7 bases). The CDR3 DNA follows: TGCAGCGTGATGACAGGGACTCAGGGCGAGCAGTACTTC. Its protein product is CSVMTGTQGEQYF.